This T cell receptor beta chain is drawn from a study of memory CD4+ T cells and cytomegalovirus serostatus. In the original workflow: Out-of-frame sequences were removed, leaving a few million distinct TCRbeta sequences. Assay used: immunoSEQ multiplex PCR; TCRdb lists only in-frame clones, some missing. Clone size and the V and J calls come from that table; the DNA yielded D and trimming. The sample includes some 60,000 clones, about 81% of them seen just once. The sort gate was single viable CD3+CD4+CD8-CD45RO+ cells for memory CD4+ T cells. This clone has just a few counts. Germline values: CDR1 GTSNPN, CDR2 SVGIG (reference sequence). The CDR3 runs to 13 residues. With V trimmed by 5 bases and J by 4 bases, 7 bases remained unmatched.

The source is an adult in good health and CMV-seronegative. Sequenced: memory CD4+ T cells from blood. The chain joins TRBV30 to TRBJ1-2, with 7 bases lining up with TRBD1. Here the CDR3 reads CAWGTGQIYGYTF. As DNA, the CDR3 is TGTGCCTGGGGGACGGGACAGATCTATGGCTACACCTTC. The full variable domain, in which reference TRBV30 and TRBJ1-2 provide the parts outside the CDR3, is SQTIHQWPATLVQPVGSPLSLECTVEGTSNPNLYWYRQAAGRGLQLLFYSVGIGQISSEVPQNLSASRPQDRQFILSSKKLLLSDSGFYLCAWGTGQIYGYTFGSGTRLTVV.